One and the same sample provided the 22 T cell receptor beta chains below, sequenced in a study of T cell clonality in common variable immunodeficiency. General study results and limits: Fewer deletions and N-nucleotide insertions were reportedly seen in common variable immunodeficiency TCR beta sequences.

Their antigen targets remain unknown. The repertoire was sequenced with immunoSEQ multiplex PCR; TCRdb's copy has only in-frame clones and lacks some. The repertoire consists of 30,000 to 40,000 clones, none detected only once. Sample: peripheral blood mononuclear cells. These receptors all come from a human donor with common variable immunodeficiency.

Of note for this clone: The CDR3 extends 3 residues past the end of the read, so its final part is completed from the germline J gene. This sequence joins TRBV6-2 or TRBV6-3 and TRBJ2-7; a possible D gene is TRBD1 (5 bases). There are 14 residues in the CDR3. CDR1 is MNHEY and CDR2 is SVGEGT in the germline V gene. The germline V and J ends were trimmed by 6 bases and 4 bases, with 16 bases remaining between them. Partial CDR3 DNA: TGTGCCAGCAGCCGGGCAGGGCCCGCTTACGAG. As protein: CASSRAGPAYE. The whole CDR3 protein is CASSRAGPAYEQYF.

CDR3 amino acids: CASSTSASSYNEQFF. The part of the CDR3 DNA that was read is TGTGCCAGCAGCACTAGCGCCAGCTCCTACAATGAG. The V gene is TRBV7-3, the J gene TRBJ2-1, with 7 bases lining up with TRBD2. The read ends 3 residues before the CDR3 terminus; that terminus is restored from the germline J gene. From germline, CDR1 is SGHTA and CDR2 FQGTGA. J was trimmed by 0 bases and V by 5 bases; bases with no gene match: 4. The CDR3 contains 15 residues.

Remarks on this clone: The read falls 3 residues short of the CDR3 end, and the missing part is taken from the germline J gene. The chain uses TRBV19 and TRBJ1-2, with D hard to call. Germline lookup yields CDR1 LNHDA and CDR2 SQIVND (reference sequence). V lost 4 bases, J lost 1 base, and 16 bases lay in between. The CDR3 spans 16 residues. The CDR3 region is CASSTLPPTDNYGYTF. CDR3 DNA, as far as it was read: TGTGCCAGTAGTACCCTCCCTCCAACAGATAACTATGGC.

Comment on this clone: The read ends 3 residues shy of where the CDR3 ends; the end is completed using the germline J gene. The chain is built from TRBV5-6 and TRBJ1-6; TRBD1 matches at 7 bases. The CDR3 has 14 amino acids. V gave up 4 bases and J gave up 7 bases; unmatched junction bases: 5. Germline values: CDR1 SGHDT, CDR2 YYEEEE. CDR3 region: CASSLGQTNSPLHF. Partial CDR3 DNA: TGTGCCAGCAGCCTGGGACAGACGAATTCACCC.

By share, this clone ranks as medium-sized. CDR3 region: CASSYRTSYEQYF. Incomplete CDR3 DNA: TGTGCCAGCAGCTACAGGACCTCCTACGAG. The rearrangement joins TRBV9 to TRBJ2-7; D might be TRBD1 (5 bases). The CDR3 is cut off 3 residues early in the read; its end comes from the germline J gene. The CDR3 extends over 13 amino acids. Per germline, CDR1 SGDLS and CDR2 YYNGEE. Trimming stripped 4 bases from V and 0 bases from J, with 8 bases between.

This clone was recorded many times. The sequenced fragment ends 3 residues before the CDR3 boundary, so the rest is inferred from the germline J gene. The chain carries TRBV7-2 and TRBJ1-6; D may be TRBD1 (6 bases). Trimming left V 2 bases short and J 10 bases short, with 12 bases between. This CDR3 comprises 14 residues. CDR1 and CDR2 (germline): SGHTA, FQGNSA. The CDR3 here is CASSLWGQGSPLHF. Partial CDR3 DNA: TGTGCCAGCAGCTTATGGGGGCAGGGATCACCC.

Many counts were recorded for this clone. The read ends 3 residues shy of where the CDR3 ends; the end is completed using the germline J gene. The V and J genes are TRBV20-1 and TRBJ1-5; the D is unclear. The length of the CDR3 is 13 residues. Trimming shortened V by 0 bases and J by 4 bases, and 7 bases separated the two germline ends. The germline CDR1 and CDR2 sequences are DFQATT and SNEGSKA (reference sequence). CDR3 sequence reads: CSARDSRNQPQHF. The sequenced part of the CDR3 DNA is TGCAGTGCTAGAGATTCTCGGAATCAGCCC.

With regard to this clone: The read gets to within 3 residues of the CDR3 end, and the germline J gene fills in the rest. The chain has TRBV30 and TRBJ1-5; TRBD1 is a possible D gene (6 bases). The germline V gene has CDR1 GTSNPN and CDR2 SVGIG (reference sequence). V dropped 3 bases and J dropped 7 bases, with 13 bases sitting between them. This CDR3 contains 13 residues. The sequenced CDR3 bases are TGTGCCTGGAGCCACAGGGAAGGGCAGCCC. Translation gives CAWSHREGQP. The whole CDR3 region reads CAWSHREGQPQHF.

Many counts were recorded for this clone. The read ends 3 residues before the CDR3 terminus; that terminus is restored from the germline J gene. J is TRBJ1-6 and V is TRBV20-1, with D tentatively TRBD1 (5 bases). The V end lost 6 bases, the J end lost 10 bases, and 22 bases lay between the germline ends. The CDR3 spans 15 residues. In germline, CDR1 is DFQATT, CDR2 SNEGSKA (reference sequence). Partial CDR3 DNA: TGCAGTGCCCGATCGGGGGAGCAGGAGGGATCACCC. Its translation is CSARSGEQEGSP. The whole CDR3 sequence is CSARSGEQEGSPLHF.

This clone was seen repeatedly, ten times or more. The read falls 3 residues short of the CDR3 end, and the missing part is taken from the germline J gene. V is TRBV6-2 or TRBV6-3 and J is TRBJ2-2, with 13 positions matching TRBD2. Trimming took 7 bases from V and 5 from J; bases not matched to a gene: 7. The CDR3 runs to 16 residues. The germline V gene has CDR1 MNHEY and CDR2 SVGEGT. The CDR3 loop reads CASTRTSGRRTGELFF. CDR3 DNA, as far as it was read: TGTGCCAGCACACGGACTAGCGGGAGAAGGACCGGGGAG.

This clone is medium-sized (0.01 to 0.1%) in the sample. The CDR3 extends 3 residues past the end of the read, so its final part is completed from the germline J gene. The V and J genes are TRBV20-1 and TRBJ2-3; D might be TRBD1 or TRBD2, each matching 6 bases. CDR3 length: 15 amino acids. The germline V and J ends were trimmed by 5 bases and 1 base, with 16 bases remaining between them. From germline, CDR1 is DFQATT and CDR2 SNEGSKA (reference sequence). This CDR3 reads CSAQGGGGRTDTQYF. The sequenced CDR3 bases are TGCAGTGCTCAAGGAGGGGGAGGCCGCACAGATACG.

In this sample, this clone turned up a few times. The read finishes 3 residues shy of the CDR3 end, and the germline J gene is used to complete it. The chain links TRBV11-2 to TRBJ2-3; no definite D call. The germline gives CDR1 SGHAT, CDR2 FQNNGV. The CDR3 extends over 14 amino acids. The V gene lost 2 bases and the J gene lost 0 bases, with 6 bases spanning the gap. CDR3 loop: CASSLSASTDTQYF. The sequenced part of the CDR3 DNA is TGTGCCAGCAGCTTAAGCGCTAGCACAGATACG.

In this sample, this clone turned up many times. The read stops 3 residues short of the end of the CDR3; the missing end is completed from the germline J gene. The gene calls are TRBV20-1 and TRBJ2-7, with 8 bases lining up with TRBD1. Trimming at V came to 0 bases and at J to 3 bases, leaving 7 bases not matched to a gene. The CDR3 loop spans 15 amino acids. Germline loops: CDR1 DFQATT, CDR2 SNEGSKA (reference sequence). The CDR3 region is CSARDQGAIDYEQYF. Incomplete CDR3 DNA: TGCAGTGCTAGAGATCAGGGGGCAATAGACTACGAG.

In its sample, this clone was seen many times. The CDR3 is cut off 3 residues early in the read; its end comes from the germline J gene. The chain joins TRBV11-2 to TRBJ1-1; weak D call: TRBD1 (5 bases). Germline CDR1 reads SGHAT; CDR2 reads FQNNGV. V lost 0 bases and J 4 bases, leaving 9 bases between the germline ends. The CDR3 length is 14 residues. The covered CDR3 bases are TGTGCCAGCAGCTTAGAGGGAGGGGCCACTGAA. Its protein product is CASSLEGGATE. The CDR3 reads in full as CASSLEGGATEAFF.

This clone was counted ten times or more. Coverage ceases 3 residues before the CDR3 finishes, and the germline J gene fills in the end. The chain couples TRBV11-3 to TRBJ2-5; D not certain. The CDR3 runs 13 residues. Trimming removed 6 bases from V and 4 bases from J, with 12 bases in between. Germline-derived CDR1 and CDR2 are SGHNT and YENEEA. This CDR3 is CASSEYARETQYF. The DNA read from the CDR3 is TGTGCCAGCAGTGAATATGCGCGAGAGACC.

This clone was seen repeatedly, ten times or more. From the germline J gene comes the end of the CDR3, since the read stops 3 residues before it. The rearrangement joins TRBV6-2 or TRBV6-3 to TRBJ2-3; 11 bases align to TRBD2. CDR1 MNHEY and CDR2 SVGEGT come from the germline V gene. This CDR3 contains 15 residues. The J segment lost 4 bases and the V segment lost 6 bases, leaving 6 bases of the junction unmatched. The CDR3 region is CASSTSGSFADTQYF. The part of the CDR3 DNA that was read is TGTGCCAGCAGCACTAGCGGGAGTTTCGCAGATACG.

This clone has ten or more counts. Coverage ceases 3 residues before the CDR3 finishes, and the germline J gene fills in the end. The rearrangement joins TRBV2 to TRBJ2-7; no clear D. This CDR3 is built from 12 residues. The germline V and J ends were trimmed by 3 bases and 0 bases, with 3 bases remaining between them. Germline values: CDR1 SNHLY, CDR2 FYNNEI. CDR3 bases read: TGTGCCAGCAGTGACTACTCCTACGAG. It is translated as CASSDYSYE. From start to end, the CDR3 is CASSDYSYEQYF.

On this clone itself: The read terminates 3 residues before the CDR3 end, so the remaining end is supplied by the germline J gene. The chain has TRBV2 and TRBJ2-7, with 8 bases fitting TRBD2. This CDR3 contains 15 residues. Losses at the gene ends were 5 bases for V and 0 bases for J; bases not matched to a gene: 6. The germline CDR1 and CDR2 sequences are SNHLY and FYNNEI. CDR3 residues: CASSLLAVSSYEQYF. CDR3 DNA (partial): TGTGCCAGCAGTTTACTAGCGGTTAGCTCCTACGAG.

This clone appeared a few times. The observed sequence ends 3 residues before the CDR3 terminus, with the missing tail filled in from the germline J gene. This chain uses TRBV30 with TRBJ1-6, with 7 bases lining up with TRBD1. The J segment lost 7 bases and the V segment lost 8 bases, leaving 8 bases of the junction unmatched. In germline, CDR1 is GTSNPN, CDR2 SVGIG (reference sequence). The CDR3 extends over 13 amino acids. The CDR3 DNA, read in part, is TGTGCCGATGGACAGGACACCAATTCACCC. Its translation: CADGQDTNSP. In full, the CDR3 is CADGQDTNSPLHF. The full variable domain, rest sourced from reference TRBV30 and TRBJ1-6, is SQTIHQWPATLVQPVGSPLSLECTVEGTSNPNLYWYRQAAGRGLQLLFYSVGIGQISSEVPQNLSASRPQDRQFILSSKKLLLSDSGFYLCADGQDTNSPLHFGNGTRLTVT.

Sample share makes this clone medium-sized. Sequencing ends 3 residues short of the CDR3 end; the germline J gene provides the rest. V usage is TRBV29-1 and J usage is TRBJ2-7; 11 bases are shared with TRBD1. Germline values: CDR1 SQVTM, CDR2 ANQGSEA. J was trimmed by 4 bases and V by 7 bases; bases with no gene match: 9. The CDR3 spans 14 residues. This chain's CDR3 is CSASDRGQSYEQYF. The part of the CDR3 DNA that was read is TGCAGCGCGTCGGACAGGGGGCAATCTTACGAG.

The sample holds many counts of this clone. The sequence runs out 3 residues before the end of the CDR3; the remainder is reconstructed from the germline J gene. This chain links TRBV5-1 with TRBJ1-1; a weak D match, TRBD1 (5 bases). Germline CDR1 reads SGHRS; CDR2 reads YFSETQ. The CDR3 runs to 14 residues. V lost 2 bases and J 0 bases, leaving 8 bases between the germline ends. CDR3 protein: CASSLTGMNTEAFF. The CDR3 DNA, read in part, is TGCGCCAGCAGCTTAACAGGCATGAACACTGAA.

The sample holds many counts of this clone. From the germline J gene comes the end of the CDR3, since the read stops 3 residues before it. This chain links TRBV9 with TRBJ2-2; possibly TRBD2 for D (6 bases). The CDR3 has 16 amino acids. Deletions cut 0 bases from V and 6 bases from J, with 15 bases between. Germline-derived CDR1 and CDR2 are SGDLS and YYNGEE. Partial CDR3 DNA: TGTGCCAGCAGCGTAGACGGGGGAAGGCGGTCCGGGGAG. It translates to CASSVDGGRRSGE. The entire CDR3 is CASSVDGGRRSGELFF.